This is a list of T cell receptor beta chains from one sample in a study of T cell responses to AZD1222 COVID-19 vaccine. Sequencing was performed with immunoSEQ multiplex PCR; in TCRdb, only in-frame clones are kept and a portion is missing. The sample lists more than 80,000 clones; roughly 91% were seen once. Sequenced here: peripheral blood, sampled on day 0 of AZD1222 vaccination. The receptors stem from an adult in good health. Both conserved end residues are part of each CDR3. A D gene is named only where the DNA matches it firmly. Clone size appears in some rows only: once, few, many, or a class for an expanded clone.

V gene	J gene	D gene	clone size	CDR3 DNA	CDR3 protein
TRBV5-1	TRBJ1-1	-	-	TGCGCCAGCAGCTTGGATACGGCAGGGGCCGAAGCTTTCTTT	CASSLDTAGAEAFF
TRBV5-1	TRBJ1-2	-	-	TGCGCCAGCAGCTTGGATCGGGGGTACTATGGCTACACCTTC	CASSLDRGYYGYTF
TRBV4-2	TRBJ2-6	-	-	TGTGCCAGCAGCCAAGGGACAGGAGGGATATGGTCTGGGGCCAACGTCCTGACTTTC	CASSQGTGGIWSGANVLTF
TRBV25-1	TRBJ2-5	-	-	TGTGCCAGCAGGGCCACTTTGAGAGAGACCCAGTACTTC	CASRATLRETQYF
TRBV6-5	TRBJ2-5	-	-	TGTGCCAGCAGAAGCCAAGCGACCCAGTACTTC	CASRSQATQYF
TRBV7-2	TRBJ2-3	TRBD2	-	TGTGCCAGCAGCCGCCGAGCGGGGGGCCGCACAGATACGCAGTATTTT	CASSRRAGGRTDTQYF
TRBV6-2/TRBV6-3	TRBJ1-3	-	once	TGTGCCAGCAGTTACAGTTTGAGTACGTACTCTGGAAACACCATATATTTT	CASSYSLSTYSGNTIYF
TRBV4-1	TRBJ1-2	-	-	TGCGCCAGCAGCCAAGTGGGCGGTTTTAACTATGGCTACACCTTC	CASSQVGGFNYGYTF
TRBV7-2	TRBJ1-2	-	-	TGTGCCAGCAGCTTAATCGGACAGCTAACTGTCTATGGCTACACCTTC	CASSLIGQLTVYGYTF
TRBV7-2	TRBJ2-1	-	-	TGTGCCAGCAGCTCACCTAACAACAATGAGCAGTTCTTC	CASSSPNNNEQFF
TRBV27	TRBJ1-5	-	-	TGTGCCAGCAGAGCATCCAGGGTGGCACAGCCCCAGCATTTT	CASRASRVAQPQHF
TRBV5-1	TRBJ1-4	-	-	TGCGCCAGCAGCTTGTTTATGGGAACTAATGAAAAACTGTTTTTT	CASSLFMGTNEKLFF
TRBV6-4	TRBJ2-1	TRBD2	few	TGTGCCAGCAGTGACGCCCCCGCGGGGGAACCCAATGAGCAGTTCTTC	CASSDAPAGEPNEQFF
TRBV6-5	TRBJ1-2	TRBD1	-	TGTGCCAGCAGTTCTCAGGGGGCGCTTAGTGGTGGCTACACCTTC	CASSSQGALSGGYTF
TRBV6-2/TRBV6-3	TRBJ2-1	TRBD2	-	TGTGCCAGCAGTTACCGTGTGGCGGGGGGGCCTGGGGAGCAGTTCTTC	CASSYRVAGGPGEQFF
TRBV28	TRBJ1-4	-	-	TGTGCCAGCAGCCACGGGGGAGGGGACGATGAAAAACTGTTTTTT	CASSHGGGDDEKLFF
TRBV24-1	TRBJ1-1	-	once	TGTGCCACCAGTGATGGTGCCCGAGAGGAAGCTTTCTTT	CATSDGAREEAFF
TRBV6-5	TRBJ2-7	TRBD1	-	TGTGCCAGCAGTTCGGGACAGCCGCATTTCCGCGAGCAGTACTTC	CASSSGQPHFREQYF
TRBV20-1	TRBJ1-1	TRBD1	-	TGCAGTGCTAGTATACCAGGGGGCAGTACTGAAGCTTTCTTT	CSASIPGGSTEAFF
TRBV6-2/TRBV6-3	TRBJ2-7	-	-	TGTGCCAGCAGTTTGGGGTACGAGCAGTACTTC	CASSLGYEQYF
TRBV9	TRBJ2-7	-	-	TGTGCCAGCAGCGTAGGTGGAAGGTACGAGCAGTACTTC	CASSVGGRYEQYF
TRBV6-2/TRBV6-3	TRBJ2-7	-	-	TGTGCCAGCAGCATTAGGACACCCTCCATCGAGCAGTACTTC	CASSIRTPSIEQYF
TRBV18	TRBJ2-2	-	few	TGTGCCAGCTCACCTGGGGACACCGGGGAGCTGTTTTTT	CASSPGDTGELFF
TRBV7-3	TRBJ2-1	-	-	TGTGCCAGCAGCTCCGGCGCCTCAGGGGCTTACAATGAGCAGTTCTTC	CASSSGASGAYNEQFF
TRBV6-5	TRBJ1-6	TRBD1	medium-sized	TGTGCCAGCAGTTCACCCGGACAGGGAAAAACGCCCCTCCACTTT	CASSSPGQGKTPLHF
TRBV9	TRBJ1-3	-	-	TGTGCCAGTAGGTCTGGAAACACCATATATTTT	CASRSGNTIYF
TRBV7-9	TRBJ1-6	-	few	TGTGCCAGCTCCGAGGGGACCGAGAATTCACCCCTCCACTTT	CASSEGTENSPLHF
TRBV4-2	TRBJ1-2	-	-	TGTGCCAGCAGCCAAGAAAGACAGGTCTATGGCTACACCTTC	CASSQERQVYGYTF
TRBV5-4	TRBJ2-7	TRBD2	-	TGTGCCAGCACTAATCCCGGGGGGGGCAACGAGCAGTACTTC	CASTNPGGGNEQYF
TRBV19	TRBJ1-2	-	-	TGTGCCAGTAGTATTACCGGTGGAAGCAACTATGGCTACACCTTC	CASSITGGSNYGYTF
TRBV6-5	TRBJ1-1	-	-	TGTGCCAGCAGCCCGGGAGGCAGAGAAGCTTTCTTT	CASSPGGREAFF
TRBV19	TRBJ1-6	-	-	TGTGCCAGTAGTACGAACGGGATTTACTATAATTCACCCCTCCACTTT	CASSTNGIYYNSPLHF
TRBV6-4	TRBJ1-6	-	-	TGTGCCAGCAGTGCGGTTCCGGGTAATTCACCCCTCCACTTT	CASSAVPGNSPLHF